The clone carrying this TCR beta chain was observed many times. Using unique molecular identifiers, the investigators prepared the TCRbeta library. One entry per CDR3 protein results from TCRdb running MiXCR on the PCR reads. The sample has about 360,000 distinct CDR3 sequences, more than 10% seen once. This record comes from a study of T-cell reconstitution after alpha-beta-depleted transplantation in children. CDR1 and CDR2 from the germline V gene are SQVTM and ANQGSEA. The CDR3 has 15 amino acids. After removal of 4 bases from V and 6 bases from J, the junction contained 8 bases not matched to a gene.

The source was PBMCs, collected from the stem cell graft. This receptor was identified in a human donor who donated a stem cell graft to a child with Fanconi anemia. V usage is TRBV29-1 and J usage is TRBJ2-3; TRBD2 matches at 12 bases. Here the CDR3 reads CSVVGLAGGPDTQYF. In DNA, the CDR3 is TGCAGCGTTGTCGGGCTAGCGGGGGGGCCCGATACGCAGTATTTT.